This TCR beta chain came from a study of CD8+ T cells in alopecia areata (dated by TCRdb to the late 2010s). As for the study more broadly: Treated patients were enrolled in an open-label pilot trial of oral tofacitinib, 5 to 10 mg twice daily, for moderate-to-severe alopecia areata. Patients received tofacitinib for 6 to 18 months and were then followed off drug for 6 months to check for delayed response and recurrence. High-throughput TCRbeta sequencing was used to examine T cell clonal expansion in alopecia areata in both the C3H/HeJ mouse model and human patients. Scalp tissue and sorted CD4+ and CD8+ peripheral blood T cells from patchy and totalis/universalis alopecia areata patients and from healthy controls were covered by human TCRbeta sequencing. Biopsies were taken from tofacitinib-treated patients at baseline and again at 4 and 24 weeks into treatment, and several of those patients also had a later scalp biopsy. Scalp clonality was compared across normal scalp (n=4), patchy alopecia areata scalp (n=8), and alopecia totalis/universalis scalp (n=8). RNA came from the PAXgene miRNA kit for fixed scalp, the miRNeasy kit for PBMCs, and the RNeasy kit for mouse skin. TCRbeta CDR3 regions were amplified by immunoSEQ multiplex PCR using 35 Vbeta forward and 13 Jbeta reverse primers.

Read against the paper, the sample's time point label means: baseline before oral tofacitinib. Lesional scalp punch biopsies and peripheral blood were collected from alopecia areata patients. PBMCs were isolated by density centrifugation and stained for CD3, CD4 and CD8, after which CD4+ and CD8+ T cells were sorted on a FACSAria. CDR3 length: 14 amino acids, cysteine to phenylalanine. Only the CDR3 part of the read is kept: 42 bases, read in frame from the first base. In the germline V gene, CDR1 corresponds to MGHRA and CDR2 to YSYEKL. V and J lose 3 bases and 4 bases, and a span of 13 bases separates them. Overall study outcomes, separate from this receptor: Shared TCR sequences between patients were less evident than in mice, which may be partly attributable to HLA diversity in the patient population. Compared with normal scalp, lesional scalp, particularly in alopecia totalis/universalis, had higher clonality and more expanded CD8+ clones, which suggests antigenic drive. Resident alphabeta T cells in normal human skin are also sequenced, complicating scalp TCR repertoire analysis, unlike mouse skin dominated by gammadelta T cells.

The library came from the immunoSEQ multiplex PCR assay. RNA was extracted from all samples and reverse transcribed into cDNA, which served as template for TCR sequencing. SuperScript III was used to make first-strand cDNA, primed with a 2:1 mix of oligo-dT and random hexamers. Amplification bias was assessed with a synthetic immune receptor repertoire, and residual bias was removed computationally. Turning to the authors' computational methods: Raw reads were preprocessed for error removal, and CDR3 was defined according to IMGT conventions as running from the conserved cysteine to phenylalanine. Clonality was computed by normalizing Shannon entropy by log2 of the number of productive unique TCRs and subtracting the result from 1. CD4 or CD8 identity of scalp clones was inferred by cross-referencing scalp TCRbeta sequences with sorted blood CD4 and CD8 repertoires. TCRdb took this table from immuneACCESS and kept in-frame rearrangements with V and J called. Such tables lack part of the clones; where checked against another copy, unresolved V genes explain under half of the gap, and the rest is unexplained. V and J calls and clone size are copied from that table; D and trimming were computed from the DNA. The sample table contains around 61,000 clones; only one count was recorded for about 45% of them. The top ten clonotypes cover about a sixth of the sample.

This clone came up a few times. Its recognized antigen is unknown. No base quality values were provided; no much bigger clone lies one nucleotide off. The rearrangement joined TRBV4-1 to TRBJ2-7; TRBD1 is perhaps the D gene, given 6 matching bases. The clonotype originates from a human donor with alopecia areata. The material was CD8+ T cells sorted from blood, obtained at week 0. The nucleotide sequence is given as TGCGCCAGCAGCCAGCAAGGACAGTATTACGAGCAGTACTTC. Its product reads: CASSQQGQYYEQYF.